Following are 26 T cell receptor beta chains from one sample sequenced in a study of blood T cell repertoires in COVID-19. Method: immunoSEQ multiplex PCR; TCRdb's copy keeps in-frame clones and lacks some. The table records approximately 250,000 clones, approximately 86% of them present only once. Source material: peripheral blood. The receptor source for this set is a woman aged 55-70 years with COVID-19, enrolled during active disease.

The chain carries TRBV11-2 and TRBJ1-1; 7 bases fit TRBD1. The V segment lost 1 base and the J segment 0 bases; nucleotides outside the gene matches: 5. Per germline, CDR1 SGHAT and CDR2 FQNNGV. The CDR3 length is 16 residues. The CDR3 DNA follows: TGTGCCAGCAGCTTAGGGGCAGGGGGGATGAACACTGAAGCTTTCTTT. This sequence encodes CASSLGAGGMNTEAFF.

The chain is built from TRBV18 and TRBJ1-5; D is perhaps TRBD1 (6 bases). The CDR3 is 15 amino acids. Germline CDR1 and CDR2: KGHSH and LQKENI. Trimming pared 5 bases from V and 5 bases from J, leaving 16 bases between. The CDR3 DNA is TGTGCCAGCTCATCCCGACAGGAGACCCATCAGCCCCAGCATTTT. This encodes CASSSRQETHQPQHF. The whole variable domain, remainder taken from reference TRBV18 and TRBJ1-5, is NAGVMQNPRHLVRRRGQEARLRCSPMKGHSHVYWYRQLPEEGLKFMVYLQKENIIDESGMPKERFSAEFPKEGPSILRIQQVVRGDSAAYFCASSSRQETHQPQHFGDGTRLSIL.

This chain uses TRBV15 with TRBJ2-3; weak D call: TRBD2 (6 bases). Germline V CDR1 and CDR2: LNHNV, YYDKDF (reference sequence). Trimming removed 2 bases from V and 4 bases from J, with 28 bases in between. This CDR3 contains 20 residues. CDR3 protein: CATSRPGGAQQSTPPDTQYF. In DNA, the CDR3 is TGTGCCACCAGCAGACCCGGGGGAGCGCAACAATCCACCCCCCCAGATACGCAGTATTTT.

The chain links TRBV7-3 to TRBJ2-1; D is perhaps TRBD2 (5 bases). Germline CDR1 is SGHTA and CDR2 is FQGTGA. Trimming removed 5 bases from V and 1 base from J, with 12 bases in between. CDR3 length: 15 residues. The chain's CDR3 is CASSPGLVSYNEQFF. For the CDR3, the DNA is TGTGCCAGCAGCCCCGGACTGGTATCCTACAATGAGCAGTTCTTC.

This clone was picked up one time. The rearrangement uses TRBV6-5 and TRBJ2-7, with a possible D match to TRBD1 (6 bases). CDR1 is MNHEY, CDR2 SVGAGI, per germline. V lost 6 bases to trimming and J lost 3 bases, with 15 bases between them. This CDR3 has 14 residues. CDR3 loop: CASSQTGRGYEQYF. The DNA for the CDR3 is TGTGCCAGCAGCCAGACAGGAAGGGGCTACGAGCAGTACTTC.

In its sample, this clone was seen a few times. The chain employs TRBV10-3 and TRBJ2-2; TRBD1 agrees at 10 bases. The CDR3 extends over 17 amino acids. The germline CDR1 and CDR2 sequences are ENHRY and SYGVKD. With V trimmed by 7 bases and J by 0 bases, 8 bases remained unmatched. CDR3 nucleotides: TGTGCCATCACCAAAGTCGGACAGGGGGCGAACACCGGGGAGCTGTTTTTT. Protein: CAITKVGQGANTGELFF.

The chain is built from TRBV7-9 and TRBJ2-7, with 9 positions matching TRBD1. After removal of 5 bases from V and 2 bases from J, the junction contained 7 bases not matched to a gene. The germline V gene encodes CDR1 SEHNR and CDR2 FQNEAQ (reference sequence). The CDR3 has 15 residues. As DNA, the CDR3 is TGTGCCAGCAGCCGTCCGGGACAGGGAACCTACGAGCAGTACTTC. This encodes CASSRPGQGTYEQYF.

V is TRBV18 and J is TRBJ1-6; 9 bases align to TRBD1. With V trimmed by 4 bases and J by 9 bases, 7 bases remained unmatched. Per germline, CDR1 KGHSH and CDR2 LQKENI. The CDR3 totals 15 residues. The CDR3, as DNA: TGTGCCAGCTCACTTACGACAGGGGGTAGTTCACCCCTCCACTTT. Translation gives CASSLTTGGSSPLHF.

The J gene is TRBJ2-1, the V gene TRBV12-5, with TRBD1 matching over 9 bases. The CDR3 runs to 21 residues. Germline V gives CDR1 LGHNT, CDR2 FRNRAP. The ends lost 5 bases at V and 5 bases at J; junction bases unmatched: 25. The CDR3 region has the DNA TGTGCTAGTGGTAAAGGGACAGGGCCCCTGGGTAGCGGAGCTAACCACAATGAGCAGTTCTTC. The encoded protein is CASGKGTGPLGSGANHNEQFF.

The chain recombines TRBV29-1 with TRBJ2-3; 9 bases align to TRBD1. Germline V CDR1 and CDR2: SQVTM, ANQGSEA. J gave up 0 bases and V 6 bases, and 10 bases lay outside the gene matches. The CDR3 loop spans 16 amino acids. CDR3 in amino acids: CSVAGTGLRSTDTQYF. The CDR3 nucleotides read TGCAGCGTGGCCGGGACAGGGTTAAGGAGCACAGATACGCAGTATTTT.

This chain uses TRBV7-2 with TRBJ2-7; TRBD1 aligns across 11 bases. The CDR3 length is 16 residues. The ends lost 5 bases at V and 3 bases at J; junction bases unmatched: 9. Germline V gene lookup returns CDR1 SGHTA and CDR2 FQGNSA. DNA of the CDR3: TGTGCCAGCAGCCCGCGCGGGACAGGGGGTCGCTACGAGCAGTACTTC. Its translation: CASSPRGTGGRYEQYF.

This chain connects TRBV9 to TRBJ2-4; D unclear. The germline V gene encodes CDR1 SGDLS and CDR2 YYNGEE. The CDR3 extends over 18 amino acids. Trimming stripped 2 bases from V and 0 bases from J, with 18 bases between. CDR3 sequence (DNA): TGTGCCAGCAGCGTTCCCGGGTCGTGGTCCTTAGCCAAAAACATTCAGTACTTC. This sequence encodes CASSVPGSWSLAKNIQYF.

This chain joins TRBV28 and TRBJ2-7; tentative D call: TRBD1 (6 bases). This CDR3 has 15 amino acids. CDR1 is MDHEN and CDR2 is SYDVKM in the germline V gene. The V and J ends lost 0 bases and 6 bases respectively, with 15 bases between them. CDR3 coding DNA: TGTGCCAGCAGTTTATGCCAGGGGACGATCTGCGAGCAGTACTTC. Translating it yields CASSLCQGTICEQYF.

The chain combines TRBV5-1 with TRBJ2-2; 8 nucleotides match TRBD1. Unmatched junction bases numbered 17, after V lost 4 bases and J lost 9 bases. There are 17 residues in the CDR3. Per germline, CDR1 SGHRS and CDR2 YFSETQ. CDR3 sequence (DNA): TGCGCCAGCAGCGCAACAGGGGGGAGTGCTGGGACCCGGGAGCTGTTTTTT. Amino acid sequence: CASSATGGSAGTRELFF.

This chain connects TRBV18 to TRBJ2-2, with no clear D. Trimming left V 1 base short and J 4 bases short, with 10 bases between. The V gene's germline CDR1 is KGHSH and CDR2 LQKENI. The CDR3 runs to 15 residues. The CDR3 coding sequence is TGTGCCAGCTCACCACTTGCAGGAACCACCGGGGAGCTGTTTTTT. Protein sequence: CASSPLAGTTGELFF.

V usage is TRBV27 and J usage is TRBJ2-7; 8 nucleotides align to TRBD2. This CDR3 spans 19 amino acids. V shed 0 bases and J 1 base; nucleotides not matched to a gene: 14. CDR1 and CDR2 (germline): MNHEY, SMNVEV (reference sequence). CDR3 sequence (DNA): TGTGCCAGCAGTTTATCGTCGGGTGAACGGGAGGGCCCATCCTACGAGCAGTACTTC. Its translation: CASSLSSGEREGPSYEQYF.

The chain links TRBV11-2 to TRBJ2-5; D is possibly TRBD1 (5 bases). Trimming took 6 bases from V and 5 from J, leaving 19 bases between them. The V gene's germline CDR1 is SGHAT and CDR2 FQNNGV. The CDR3 runs 15 residues. In DNA form, the CDR3 reads TGTGCCAGCAGTTTTGACAGCCATGGAGTGGAGACCCAGTACTTC. It is translated as CASSFDSHGVETQYF.

V is TRBV29-1 and J is TRBJ1-2; 9 nucleotides align to TRBD1. Trimming at V came to 3 bases and at J to 6 bases, leaving 5 bases not matched to a gene. The CDR3 extends over 13 amino acids. Germline lookup yields CDR1 SQVTM and CDR2 ANQGSEA. The CDR3 DNA reads as TGCAGCGTTGACGGACAGGGGTTTGATGGCTACACCTTC. Translated, it gives CSVDGQGFDGYTF.

The V and J genes are TRBV28 and TRBJ1-2; D unclear. Per germline, CDR1 MDHEN and CDR2 SYDVKM. The CDR3 runs to 13 residues. With 3 bases removed from V and 6 bases from J, the gap between germline ends came to 11 bases. In nucleotides, the CDR3 is TGTGCCAGCAGTTTCCGAGGGCGTGATGGCTACACCTTC. This codes for CASSFRGRDGYTF.

The chain links TRBV30 to TRBJ2-7, with TRBD2 matching 10 bases. The CDR3 sequence is 16 residues long. Losses at the gene ends were 5 bases for V and 2 bases for J; bases not matched to a gene: 12. In germline, CDR1 is GTSNPN, CDR2 SVGIG (reference sequence). The CDR3 protein is CAWLSKIAGGPYEQYF. CDR3 nucleotides: TGTGCCTGGTTATCTAAAATAGCGGGAGGACCCTACGAGCAGTACTTC. The whole variable domain, filled in from reference TRBV30 and TRBJ2-7, reads SQTIHQWPATLVQPVGSPLSLECTVEGTSNPNLYWYRQAAGRGLQLLFYSVGIGQISSEVPQNLSASRPQDRQFILSSKKLLLSDSGFYLCAWLSKIAGGPYEQYFGPGTRLTVT.

The CDR3: CASSTGGLFYNEQFF. CDR3 coding DNA: TGTGCCAGTAGTACGGGGGGACTATTCTACAATGAGCAGTTCTTC. The genes are TRBV19 and TRBJ2-1; TRBD2 aligns across 7 bases. The ends lost 4 bases at V and 3 bases at J; junction bases unmatched: 6. The germline CDR1 and CDR2 sequences are LNHDA and SQIVND (reference sequence). The CDR3 spans 15 residues.

This clone was observed once. This sequence joins TRBV4-2 and TRBJ1-1; 7 bases are shared with TRBD1. The CDR3 is made up of 15 amino acids. The junction had 5 bases not matched to a gene; V was cut back by 3 bases and J by 1 base. Germline V gene sequence: CDR1 LGHNA, CDR2 YNFKEQ. As DNA, the CDR3 is TGTGCCAGCAGCCAGGAAGGACAGGCGAACACTGAAGCTTTCTTT. Translation gives CASSQEGQANTEAFF.

The chain uses TRBV11-2 and TRBJ2-1; D is possibly TRBD2 (5 bases). The CDR3 consists of 15 residues. V gave up 1 base and J gave up 5 bases, with 12 bases separating them. CDR1 SGHAT and CDR2 FQNNGV come from the germline V gene. CDR3 in DNA: TGTGCCAGCAGCTTAGTTCGGGGAGTGAACAATGAGCAGTTCTTC. Translation: CASSLVRGVNNEQFF.

This chain connects TRBV24-1 to TRBJ2-1; 10 positions match TRBD2. CDR1 and CDR2 from the germline V gene are KGHDR and SFDVKD. V shed 7 bases, J shed 0 bases, and the junction held 5 bases outside the gene matches. This CDR3 contains 16 residues. CDR3: CATSLAGGNSYNEQFF. CDR3 coding DNA: TGTGCCACCAGCTTAGCGGGAGGAAACTCCTACAATGAGCAGTTCTTC.

This chain connects TRBV24-1 to TRBJ1-5, with D tentatively TRBD1 (6 bases). Germline V CDR1 and CDR2: KGHDR, SFDVKD. The CDR3 contains 14 residues. With 5 bases removed from V and 6 bases from J, the gap between germline ends came to 13 bases. Here the CDR3 DNA reads TGTGCCACCAGTGCACAGGGAGGGGCTCAGCCCCAGCATTTT. Amino acids: CATSAQGGAQPQHF.

V usage is TRBV7-9 and J usage is TRBJ1-1; D call uncertain. Germline CDR1 and CDR2: SEHNR and FQNEAQ (reference sequence). CDR3 length: 11 amino acids. V was clipped by 2 bases and J by 11 bases, with 9 bases between them. CDR3: CASSLKRGAFF. CDR3 DNA sequence: TGTGCCAGCAGCTTAAAGAGAGGGGCTTTCTTT.